The 32 T cell receptor beta chains below all came from one sample that was sequenced in a study of cytomegalovirus exposure and HLA in healthy donors. Amplification used 60 Vbeta primers and 13 Jbeta primers. This table comes from immunoSEQ multiplex PCR, and its TCRdb copy is limited to in-frame clones, with some not included. Recorded for this sample: some 120,000 clones. The material sequenced was PBMCs. These receptors originate from a man in his forties in good health and CMV-seropositive.

This rearrangement joins TRBV9 to TRBJ1-4; D remains unclear. V was cut by 0 bases and J by 1 base, with 4 bases left in between. CDR1 and CDR2 (germline): SGDLS, YYNGEE. The length of the CDR3 is 14 residues. The CDR3: CASSVDGTNEKLFF. In DNA form, the CDR3 reads TGTGCCAGCAGCGTAGACGGAACTAATGAAAAACTGTTTTTT. The complete variable domain, with remaining parts taken from reference TRBV9 and TRBJ1-4, reads DSGVTQTPKHLITATGQRVTLRCSPRSGDLSVYWYQQSLDQGLQFLIQYYNGEERAKGNILERFSAQQFPDLHSELNLSSLELGDSALYFCASSVDGTNEKLFFGSGTQLSVL.

The V gene is TRBV27, the J gene TRBJ2-1; 10 positions match TRBD2. The germline gives CDR1 MNHEY, CDR2 SMNVEV (reference sequence). This CDR3 has 20 amino acids. Trimming removed 6 bases from V and 2 bases from J; junction bases left unmatched: 19. The CDR3 DNA is TGTGCCAGCAGGGTGGGGGGGCTTAGCGCTAGCGGGAGAACCTACAATGAGCAGTTCTTC. This codes for CASRVGGLSASGRTYNEQFF.

The V call is TRBV10-3, the J call TRBJ1-3; D unclear. Germline CDR1 reads ENHRY; CDR2 reads SYGVKD. V dropped 2 bases and J dropped 2 bases, with 4 bases sitting between them. The CDR3 sequence is 13 residues long. DNA of the CDR3: TGTGCCATCAGTGAGGGCCCTGGAAACACCATATATTTT. It is translated as CAISEGPGNTIYF.

The rearrangement uses TRBV29-1 and TRBJ2-5, with no clear D. Trimming stripped 6 bases from V and 0 bases from J, with 8 bases between. Germline values: CDR1 SQVTM, CDR2 ANQGSEA. The CDR3 length is 12 residues. As DNA, the CDR3 is TGCAGCGTCCACTTGTACCAAGAGACCCAGTACTTC. Encoded protein: CSVHLYQETQYF.

J is TRBJ1-3 and V is TRBV2; TRBD1 might be the D (6 bases). The V gene lost 6 bases and the J gene lost 0 bases, with 9 bases spanning the gap. Germline loops: CDR1 SNHLY, CDR2 FYNNEI. The CDR3 is 14 residues long. The CDR3 loop reads CASRRGGSGNTIYF. CDR3 in DNA: TGTGCCAGCAGGAGGGGGGGCTCTGGAAACACCATATATTTT. Variable domain in full (rest from reference TRBV2 and TRBJ1-3): EPEVTQTPSHQVTQMGQEVILRCVPISNHLYFYWYRQILGQKVEFLVSFYNNEISEKSEIFDDQFSVERPDGSNFTLKIRSTKLEDSAMYFCASRRGGSGNTIYFGEGSWLTVV.

Details on this clone: The germline gene is not matched at one end of the junction; a read error may be the cause. CDR3 coding DNA: TGTGCCAGCATCTTGGGAGGGCGCACTGGCTACACCTTC. Translated, it gives CASILGGRTGYTF. The chain is built from TRBV5-6 and TRBJ1-2, with D hard to call. Germline assignment: CDR1 SGHDT and CDR2 YYEEEE. The CDR3 runs to 13 residues.

The chain employs TRBV9 and TRBJ2-2; 8 positions match TRBD1. The junction had 5 bases not matched to a gene; V was cut back by 3 bases and J by 4 bases. The CDR3 has 15 amino acids. CDR1 SGDLS and CDR2 YYNGEE come from the germline V gene. In nucleotides, the CDR3 is TGTGCCAGCAGCGCCCTGGACAGGGCCACCGGGGAGCTGTTTTTT. It is translated as CASSALDRATGELFF.

The chain couples TRBV4-1 to TRBJ2-1, with D possibly matching TRBD2 (5 bases). Germline CDR1 and CDR2: MGHRA and YSYEKL. CDR3 size: 14 residues. Trimming left V 2 bases short and J 7 bases short, with 12 bases between. The CDR3 region has the DNA TGCGCCAGCAGCCAACTACGGGATCGGAATGAGCAGTTCTTC. This translates into CASSQLRDRNEQFF.

The V and J genes are TRBV5-1 and TRBJ1-2, with a possible D match to TRBD1 (5 bases). The CDR3 is 13 residues long. Trimming left V 0 bases short and J 4 bases short, with 7 bases between. The germline V gene has CDR1 SGHRS and CDR2 YFSETQ. Written as DNA, the CDR3 is TGCGCCAGCAGCTTGGACAGGACCTATGGCTACACCTTC. Translation: CASSLDRTYGYTF.

The CDR3 protein is CASTKVKQETQYF. The CDR3 bases are TGTGCCAGCACCAAAGTCAAACAGGAGACCCAGTACTTC. The chain carries TRBV21-1 and TRBJ2-5; the D call TRBD1 from the table was never checked on the DNA. TRBV21-1 is classified as a pseudogene. There are 13 residues in the CDR3.

The chain joins TRBV18 to TRBJ1-1, with D maybe TRBD1 (5 bases). Germline V gene lookup returns CDR1 KGHSH and CDR2 LQKENI. The CDR3 runs to 15 residues. V shed 6 bases and J shed 0 bases, with 14 bases lying between them. CDR3 bases: TGTGCCAGCTCGGATCAGGGTCAGCTGAACACTGAAGCTTTCTTT. Its translation is CASSDQGQLNTEAFF.

This rearrangement joins TRBV5-8 to TRBJ2-7; D ambiguous. V dropped 2 bases and J dropped 7 bases, with 7 bases sitting between them. CDR1 and CDR2 from the germline V gene are SGHTS and YDEGEE. CDR3 length equals 11 residues. As DNA, the CDR3 is TGTGCCAGCAGCTTTAGAAGAGAGCAGTACTTC. Encoded protein: CASSFRREQYF.

V and J are TRBV30 and TRBJ1-3, with no clear D. Between the trimmed V and J ends, which lost 0 bases and 7 bases, there was a span of 10 bases. The CDR3 is made up of 13 amino acids. The germline CDR1 and CDR2 sequences are GTSNPN and SVGIG (reference sequence). The CDR3 sequence: CAWSVDRRNTIYF. CDR3 bases: TGTGCCTGGAGTGTCGACCGCAGGAACACCATATATTTT.

The chain joins TRBV19 to TRBJ2-7, with a tentative D call TRBD1 (5 bases). The V end was cut by 6 bases, the J end by 3 bases, with 18 bases between. Germline V gene lookup returns CDR1 LNHDA and CDR2 SQIVND (reference sequence). This CDR3 has 15 amino acids. The DNA for the CDR3 is TGTGCCAGTAGATTTAAAGGGGAAGGAATCTACGAGCAGTACTTC. This gives the protein CASRFKGEGIYEQYF. Full variable domain (missing parts from reference TRBV19 and TRBJ2-7): DGGITQSPKYLFRKEGQNVTLSCEQNLNHDAMYWYRQDPGQGLRLIYYSQIVNDFQKGDIAEGYSVSREKKESFPLTVTSAQKNPTAFYLCASRFKGEGIYEQYFGPGTRLTVT.

The rearrangement joins TRBV6-1 to TRBJ1-1; no reliable D call. V shed 0 bases and J shed 4 bases, with 6 bases lying between them. The V gene's germline CDR1 is MNHNS and CDR2 SASEGT. CDR3 size: 13 residues. Here the CDR3 reads CASSEAQATEAFF. CDR3 bases: TGTGCCAGCAGTGAAGCGCAGGCCACTGAAGCTTTCTTT.

This chain connects TRBV30 to TRBJ2-5; 10 positions match TRBD2. This CDR3 is 14 amino acids long. V shed 5 bases, J shed 4 bases, and the junction held 7 bases outside the gene matches. Germline lookup yields CDR1 GTSNPN and CDR2 SVGIG (reference sequence). The CDR3 DNA follows: TGTGCCTGGGGCAGCGGGAGGGCCCCAGAGACCCAGTACTTC. Residues: CAWGSGRAPETQYF.

This rearrangement joins TRBV7-6 to TRBJ1-1; the match to TRBD1 covers 10 bases. Per germline, CDR1 SGHVS and CDR2 FNYEAQ. The CDR3 loop spans 14 amino acids. The junction had 7 bases not matched to a gene; V was cut back by 6 bases and J by 6 bases. The CDR3 loop is CASSSGTGEPEAFF. CDR3 bases: TGTGCCAGCAGTTCCGGGACAGGGGAACCTGAAGCTTTCTTT.

The V and J genes are TRBV28 and TRBJ1-5; the D is unclear. Trimming took 2 bases from V and 5 from J, leaving 7 bases between them. The germline V gene encodes CDR1 MDHEN and CDR2 SYDVKM. CDR3 length equals 13 residues. The CDR3 spells CASSLANHQPQHF. The CDR3 region has the DNA TGTGCCAGCAGTTTAGCTAATCATCAGCCCCAGCATTTT.

As concerns this clone: At one boundary the junction diverges from the germline segment, which might be a read error. This rearrangement joins TRBV6-5 to TRBJ1-2; the match to TRBD1 covers 9 bases. The CDR3 has 15 amino acids. Per the germline V gene, CDR1 is MNHEY and CDR2 is SVGAGI. The CDR3 DNA is TGTGCCAGCAGTTACTCCGACAGGGGGGGTTTAGGCTGCACCTTC. This encodes CASSYSDRGGLGCTF.

The chain employs TRBV30 and TRBJ2-5, with 8 bases that match TRBD2. J was trimmed by 5 bases and V by 1 base; bases with no gene match: 9. This CDR3 spans 15 amino acids. Germline V gene data show CDR1 as GTSNPN and CDR2 as SVGIG (reference sequence). CDR3 protein: CAWSGNSGIQETQYF. DNA for the CDR3: TGTGCCTGGAGTGGTAATAGCGGGATACAGGAGACCCAGTACTTC.

The chain recombines TRBV5-6 with TRBJ2-3, with D unclear. Germline CDR1 and CDR2: SGHDT and YYEEEE. Deletions cut 7 bases from V and 4 bases from J, with 10 bases between. This CDR3 is 12 amino acids long. As DNA, the CDR3 is TGTGCCAGCTCCCCGGGTTCAGATACGCAGTATTTT. It encodes CASSPGSDTQYF.

The rearrangement joins TRBV7-3 to TRBJ2-7, with 7 bases matching TRBD1. The CDR3 consists of 13 residues. Germline V gene lookup returns CDR1 SGHTA and CDR2 FQGTGA. Trimming cost V 1 base and J 5 bases; bases outside gene matches: 2. The chain's CDR3 is CASSLIGQDEQYF. The CDR3 DNA reads as TGTGCCAGCAGCTTAATTGGACAGGACGAGCAGTACTTC.

The rearrangement uses TRBV18 and TRBJ2-7, with 7 bases identical to TRBD1. The CDR3 loop spans 14 amino acids. The germline V gene encodes CDR1 KGHSH and CDR2 LQKENI. The V segment lost 3 bases and the J segment 4 bases; nucleotides outside the gene matches: 6. Here the CDR3 DNA reads TGTGCCAGCTCACCCGCAGGGGGAAATTACGAGCAGTACTTC. Translating it yields CASSPAGGNYEQYF. Filled out from reference TRBV18 and TRBJ2-7, the complete variable domain reads NAGVMQNPRHLVRRRGQEARLRCSPMKGHSHVYWYRQLPEEGLKFMVYLQKENIIDESGMPKERFSAEFPKEGPSILRIQQVVRGDSAAYFCASSPAGGNYEQYFGPGTRLTVT.

This chain uses TRBV27 with TRBJ1-1, with TRBD1 identical over 10 bases. CDR3 length equals 15 residues. Germline V gene sequence: CDR1 MNHEY, CDR2 SMNVEV (reference sequence). V lost 3 bases, J lost 6 bases, and 7 bases stayed unmatched. This CDR3 is CASSFFGTGVPEAFF. DNA of the CDR3: TGTGCCAGCAGTTTCTTCGGGACAGGGGTGCCTGAAGCTTTCTTT.

DNA for the CDR3: TGTGCCAGCATTATGGACAGTTCTTATGGCTACACCTTC. This gives the protein CASIMDSSYGYTF. This chain links TRBV2 with TRBJ1-2; weak D call: TRBD1 (6 bases). There are 13 residues in the CDR3. V was trimmed by 7 bases and J by 5 bases, leaving 14 bases between them. CDR1 and CDR2 from the germline V gene are SNHLY and FYNNEI.

The chain joins TRBV14 to TRBJ2-1, with D possibly being TRBD2 (5 bases). This CDR3 contains 14 residues. The V end was cut by 0 bases, the J end by 10 bases, with 13 bases between. Germline V lookup: CDR1 SGHDN, CDR2 FVKESK. The CDR3 is CASSQDQTPGEQFF. CDR3 bases: TGTGCCAGCAGCCAAGATCAAACCCCGGGGGAGCAGTTCTTC.

This chain joins TRBV4-1 and TRBJ2-3, with 7 bases that match TRBD1. The CDR3 covers 17 residues. The trim removed 0 bases at V and 4 bases at J, leaving 10 bases unmatched. Per the germline V gene, CDR1 is MGHRA and CDR2 is YSYEKL. The CDR3 loop reads CASSQEGTAKSPDTQYF. The CDR3 DNA is TGCGCCAGCAGCCAAGAGGGGACAGCAAAAAGCCCAGATACGCAGTATTTT.

V usage is TRBV13 and J usage is TRBJ2-7; D is perhaps TRBD1 (5 bases). CDR3 size: 14 residues. Germline values: CDR1 PRHDT, CDR2 FYEKMQ (reference sequence). Trimming removed 2 bases from V and 2 bases from J, with 10 bases in between. The CDR3 sequence: CASSLSATAYEQYF. Written as DNA, the CDR3 is TGTGCCAGCAGCTTAAGCGCGACAGCCTACGAGCAGTACTTC.

J is TRBJ2-1 and V is TRBV7-3, with 8 bases lining up with TRBD2. This CDR3 has 16 amino acids. Germline CDR1 reads SGHTA; CDR2 reads FQGTGA. The J segment lost 8 bases and the V segment lost 2 bases, leaving 11 bases of the junction unmatched. The CDR3 spells CASSLGGRLRRDEQFF. CDR3 DNA: TGTGCCAGCAGCTTAGGCGGGAGGCTGCGGAGGGATGAGCAGTTCTTC.

The genes are TRBV18 and TRBJ1-1; 8 bases map to TRBD1. This CDR3 spans 16 amino acids. Germline V gives CDR1 KGHSH, CDR2 LQKENI. The J segment lost 1 base and the V segment lost 2 bases, leaving 6 bases of the junction unmatched. CDR3: CASSPKPGQANTEAFF. The CDR3 nucleotides read TGTGCCAGCTCACCAAAACCGGGACAGGCGAACACTGAAGCTTTCTTT.

V gene TRBV5-6 combines with J gene TRBJ2-5; 9 nucleotides agree with TRBD1. V shed 0 bases and J 11 bases; nucleotides not matched to a gene: 11. The germline V gene encodes CDR1 SGHDT and CDR2 YYEEEE. The CDR3 consists of 15 residues. This CDR3 is CASSLGQGVTWEQYF. The CDR3 DNA is TGTGCCAGCAGCTTGGGACAGGGGGTAACTTGGGAGCAGTACTTC.

The genes are TRBV14 and TRBJ2-1; TRBD2 matches 12 bases. V shed 4 bases, J shed 10 bases, and the junction held 8 bases outside the gene matches. The CDR3 contains 15 residues. Germline CDR1 reads SGHDN; CDR2 reads FVKESK. The chain's CDR3 is CASSPASGRAVEQFF. CDR3 DNA: TGTGCCAGCAGCCCAGCTAGCGGGAGGGCCGTCGAGCAGTTCTTC.